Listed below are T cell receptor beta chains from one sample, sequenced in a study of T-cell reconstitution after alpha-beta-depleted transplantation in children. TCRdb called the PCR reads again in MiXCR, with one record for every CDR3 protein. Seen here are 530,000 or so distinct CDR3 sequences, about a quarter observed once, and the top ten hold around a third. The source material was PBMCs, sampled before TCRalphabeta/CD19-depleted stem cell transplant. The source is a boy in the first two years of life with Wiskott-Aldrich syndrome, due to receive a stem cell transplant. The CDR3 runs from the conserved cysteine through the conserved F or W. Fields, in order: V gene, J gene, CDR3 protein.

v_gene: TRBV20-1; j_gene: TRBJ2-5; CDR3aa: CSARSYRGVAGALRETQYF
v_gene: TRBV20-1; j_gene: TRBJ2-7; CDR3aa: CSARYLPGLQSYEQYF
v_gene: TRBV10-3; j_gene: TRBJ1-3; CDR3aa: CAITGTEGAAGNTIYF
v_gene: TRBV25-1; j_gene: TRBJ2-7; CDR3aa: CASSEFRGQGEQYF
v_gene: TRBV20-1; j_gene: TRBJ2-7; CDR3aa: CSAPVTSGRARSYEQYF
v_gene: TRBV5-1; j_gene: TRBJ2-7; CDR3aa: CASRQTGGSYEQYF
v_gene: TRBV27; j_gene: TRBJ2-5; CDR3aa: CASRFHGGETQYF
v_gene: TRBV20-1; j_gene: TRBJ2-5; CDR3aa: CSGRQGARQETQYF
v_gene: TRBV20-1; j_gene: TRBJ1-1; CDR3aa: CSARVPIGVRDTEAFF
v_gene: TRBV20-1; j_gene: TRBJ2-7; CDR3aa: CSARDLSWEGRYEQYF
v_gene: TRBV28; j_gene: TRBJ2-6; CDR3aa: CASGSLGEGPGANVLTF
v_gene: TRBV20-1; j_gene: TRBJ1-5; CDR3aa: CSASFLGAFSNQPQHF
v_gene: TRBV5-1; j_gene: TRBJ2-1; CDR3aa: CASSLAGLAGGWNEQFF
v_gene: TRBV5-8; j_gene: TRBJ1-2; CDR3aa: CASSLGQVVRGYTF
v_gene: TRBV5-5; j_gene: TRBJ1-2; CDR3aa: CASSSRDSQGYTF
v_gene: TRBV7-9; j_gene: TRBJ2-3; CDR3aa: CASSFIAGGTDTQYF
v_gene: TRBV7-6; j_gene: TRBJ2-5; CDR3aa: CASSLGPGAGETQYF
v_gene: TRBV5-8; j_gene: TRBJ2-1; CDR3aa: CASSLGRTSGRANEQFF
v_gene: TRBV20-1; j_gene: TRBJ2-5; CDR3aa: CSAAPGQGSGETQYF
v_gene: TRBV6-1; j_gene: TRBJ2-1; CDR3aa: CASRGGGFLEQFF
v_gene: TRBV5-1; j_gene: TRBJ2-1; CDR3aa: CASSLRGQTSSYNEQFF
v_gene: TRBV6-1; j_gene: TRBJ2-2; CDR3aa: CASSRTEHTGELFF
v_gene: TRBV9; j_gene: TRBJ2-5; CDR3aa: CASSHYSGGQETQYF
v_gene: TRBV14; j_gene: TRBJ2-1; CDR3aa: CASSRALAGVYSYNEQFF
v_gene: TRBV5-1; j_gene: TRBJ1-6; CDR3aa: CASSLPEWDSPLHF
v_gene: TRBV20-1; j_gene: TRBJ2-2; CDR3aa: CSATKSDRGRGELFF
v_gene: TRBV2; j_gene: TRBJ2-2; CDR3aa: CASRADRGPGELFF